This T cell receptor (beta chain) was observed in a study of CD8 T cells in ankylosing spondylitis. Study findings and constraints: The study identified a TCR beta motif of several highly homologous variants that appeared characteristic of ankylosing spondylitis blood. The authors found the disease-linked clones to be CD8+ and relatively rare in peripheral blood.

This clonotype has ten or more counts. Its cognate antigen is unknown. One entry per CDR3 protein, called by TCRdb with MiXCR from the 5' RACE reads. Of hundreds of thousands of distinct CDR3 sequences in the sample, roughly a tenth were seen once. Between the trimmed V and J ends, which lost 4 bases and 4 bases, there was a span of 8 bases. Germline loops: CDR1 SGHTA, CDR2 FQGTGA. CDR3 length: 13 residues. The receptor's source is a male donor with ankylosing spondylitis or in good health (not recorded which). The specimen was blood, either unsorted or a sorted T cell fraction (not recorded which). The chain combines TRBV7-3 with TRBJ2-1; D gene ambiguous. CDR3 sequence reads: CASSSDAYNEQFF. CDR3 sequence (DNA): TGTGCCAGCAGCTCGGACGCATACAATGAGCAGTTCTTC.